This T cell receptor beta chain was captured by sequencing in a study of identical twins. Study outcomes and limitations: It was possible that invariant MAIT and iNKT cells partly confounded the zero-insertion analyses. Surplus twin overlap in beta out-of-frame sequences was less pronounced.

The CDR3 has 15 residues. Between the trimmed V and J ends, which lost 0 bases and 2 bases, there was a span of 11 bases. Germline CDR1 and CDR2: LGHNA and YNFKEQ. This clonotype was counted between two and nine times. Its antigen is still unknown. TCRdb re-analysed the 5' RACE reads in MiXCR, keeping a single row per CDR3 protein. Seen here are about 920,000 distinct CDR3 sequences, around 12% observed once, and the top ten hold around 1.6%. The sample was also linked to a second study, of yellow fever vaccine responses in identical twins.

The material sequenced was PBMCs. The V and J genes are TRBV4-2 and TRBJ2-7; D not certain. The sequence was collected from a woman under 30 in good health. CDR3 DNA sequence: TGTGCCAGCAGCCAAGAGGACGGAGCAACCTACGAGCAGTACTTC. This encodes CASSQEDGATYEQYF.